The clone carrying this T cell receptor beta chain was picked up one time. Antigen specificity is unknown. The data belong to a study of shared clonotypes between healthy human individuals. Study as a whole: Donors consisted of a couple of women and a few men between 18 and 49.

Produced via immunoSEQ multiplex PCR; TCRdb's table is partial and in-frame only. Counted here are 550,000 to 850,000 clones, approximately 79% occurring once; the ten biggest clones make up more than 1.5%. Study-level points and caveats: When naive CD4 clonotypes were compared across a few donors, around 4.6% were shared. The researchers took only blood, and tissue repertoires probably look different.

Sequencing was done on a sample of memory CD4+ T cells sorted from blood. Subset specified: CD45RA-negative fraction. This clonotype was obtained from a woman younger than 45 in good health.

This chain's CDR3 is CASRPGLRTDTQYF. In DNA form, the CDR3 reads TGTGCCAGCAGACCGGGACTGCGCACAGATACGCAGTATTTT. This chain links TRBV5-4 with TRBJ2-3; D might be TRBD2 (6 bases). The V end was cut by 5 bases, the J end by 1 base, with 11 bases between. CDR1 is SGHNT, CDR2 YYREEE, per germline (reference sequence). This CDR3 contains 14 residues.